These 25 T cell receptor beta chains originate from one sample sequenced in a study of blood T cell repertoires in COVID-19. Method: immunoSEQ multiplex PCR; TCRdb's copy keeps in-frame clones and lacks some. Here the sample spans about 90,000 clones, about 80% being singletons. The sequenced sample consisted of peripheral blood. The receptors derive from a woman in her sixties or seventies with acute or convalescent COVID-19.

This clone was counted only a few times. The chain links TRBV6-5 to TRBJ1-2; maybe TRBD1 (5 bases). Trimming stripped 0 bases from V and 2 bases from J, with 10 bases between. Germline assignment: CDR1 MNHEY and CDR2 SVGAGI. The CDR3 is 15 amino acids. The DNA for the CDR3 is TGTGCCAGCAGTTACTCGAATCAGGGAAACTATGGCTACACCTTC. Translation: CASSYSNQGNYGYTF.

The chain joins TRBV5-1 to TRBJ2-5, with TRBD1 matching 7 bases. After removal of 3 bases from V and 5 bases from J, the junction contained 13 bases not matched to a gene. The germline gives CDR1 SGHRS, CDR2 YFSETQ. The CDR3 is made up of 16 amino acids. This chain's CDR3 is CASSSPIGGAFETQYF. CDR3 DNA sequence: TGCGCCAGCAGCTCCCCGATAGGGGGCGCTTTCGAGACCCAGTACTTC.

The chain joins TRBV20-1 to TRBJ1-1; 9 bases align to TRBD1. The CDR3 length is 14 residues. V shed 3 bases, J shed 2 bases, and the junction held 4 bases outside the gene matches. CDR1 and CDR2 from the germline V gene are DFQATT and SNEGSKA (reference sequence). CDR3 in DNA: TGCAGTGCTAGTTTGGGACAGGGAAACACTGAAGCTTTCTTT. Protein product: CSASLGQGNTEAFF.

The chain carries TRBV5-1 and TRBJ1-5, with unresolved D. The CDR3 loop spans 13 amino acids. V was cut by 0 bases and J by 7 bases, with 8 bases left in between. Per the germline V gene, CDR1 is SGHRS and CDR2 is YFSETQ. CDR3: CASSLGVGQPQHF. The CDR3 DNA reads TGCGCCAGCAGCTTGGGGGTGGGCCAGCCCCAGCATTTT.

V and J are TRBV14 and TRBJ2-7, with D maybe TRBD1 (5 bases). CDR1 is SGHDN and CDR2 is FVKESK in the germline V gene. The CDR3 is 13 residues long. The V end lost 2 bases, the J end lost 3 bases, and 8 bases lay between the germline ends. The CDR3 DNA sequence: TGTGCCAGCAGCCAACTAAGGGGCTACGAGCAGTACTTC. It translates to CASSQLRGYEQYF. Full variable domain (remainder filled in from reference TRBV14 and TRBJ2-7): EAGVTQFPSHSVIEKGQTVTLRCDPISGHDNLYWYRRVMGKEIKFLLHFVKESKQDESGMPNNRFLAERTGGTYSTLKVQPAELEDSGVYFCASSQLRGYEQYFGPGTRLTVT.

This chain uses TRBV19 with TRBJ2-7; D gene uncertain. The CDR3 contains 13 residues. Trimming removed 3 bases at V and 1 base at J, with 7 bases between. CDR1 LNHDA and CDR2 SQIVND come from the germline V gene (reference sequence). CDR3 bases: TGTGCCAGTAGTATTGGGCTGTCCTACGAGCAGTACTTC. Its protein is CASSIGLSYEQYF.

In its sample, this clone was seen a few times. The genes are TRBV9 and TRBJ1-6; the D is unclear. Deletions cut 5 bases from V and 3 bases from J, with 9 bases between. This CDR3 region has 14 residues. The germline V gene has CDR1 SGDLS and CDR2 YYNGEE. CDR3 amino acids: CASRGRDYNSPLHF. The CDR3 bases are TGTGCCAGCAGAGGGAGGGACTATAATTCACCCCTCCACTTT.

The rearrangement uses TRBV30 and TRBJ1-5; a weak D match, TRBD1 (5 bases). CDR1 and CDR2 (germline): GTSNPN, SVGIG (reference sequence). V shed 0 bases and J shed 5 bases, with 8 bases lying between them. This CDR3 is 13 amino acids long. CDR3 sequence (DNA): TGTGCCTGGAGTGTGGCAGGGCATCAGCCCCAGCATTTT. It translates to CAWSVAGHQPQHF.

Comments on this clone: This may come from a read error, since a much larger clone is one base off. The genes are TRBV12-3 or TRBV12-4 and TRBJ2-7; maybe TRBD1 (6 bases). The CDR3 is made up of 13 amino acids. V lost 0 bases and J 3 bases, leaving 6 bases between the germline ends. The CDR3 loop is CASSLAGGYEQYF. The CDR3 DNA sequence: TGTGCCAGCAGTTTAGCAGGGGGCTACGAGCAGTACTTC.

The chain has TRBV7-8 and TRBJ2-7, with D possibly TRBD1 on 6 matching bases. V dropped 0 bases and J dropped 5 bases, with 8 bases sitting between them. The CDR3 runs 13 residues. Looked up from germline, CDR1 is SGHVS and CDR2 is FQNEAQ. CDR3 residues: CASSLAGAHEQYF. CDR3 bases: TGTGCCAGCAGCTTAGCGGGGGCCCACGAGCAGTACTTC.

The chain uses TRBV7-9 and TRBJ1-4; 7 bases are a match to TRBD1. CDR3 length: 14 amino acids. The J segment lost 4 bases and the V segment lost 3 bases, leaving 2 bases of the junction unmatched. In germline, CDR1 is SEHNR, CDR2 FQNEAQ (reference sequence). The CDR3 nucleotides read TGTGCCAGCAGCTTGGGACAGCTTAATGAAAAACTGTTTTTT. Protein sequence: CASSLGQLNEKLFF.

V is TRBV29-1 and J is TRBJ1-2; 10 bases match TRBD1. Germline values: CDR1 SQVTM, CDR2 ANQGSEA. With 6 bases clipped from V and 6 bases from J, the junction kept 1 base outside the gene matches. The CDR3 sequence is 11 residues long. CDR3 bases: TGCAGCGTCGGGACAGGGGATGGCTACACCTTC. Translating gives CSVGTGDGYTF. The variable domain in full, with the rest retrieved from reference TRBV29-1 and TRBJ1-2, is SAVISQKPSRDICQRGTSLTIQCQVDSQVTMMFWYRQQPGQSLTLIATANQGSEATYESGFVIDKFPISRPNLTFSTLTVSNMSPEDSSIYLCSVGTGDGYTFGSGTRLTVV.

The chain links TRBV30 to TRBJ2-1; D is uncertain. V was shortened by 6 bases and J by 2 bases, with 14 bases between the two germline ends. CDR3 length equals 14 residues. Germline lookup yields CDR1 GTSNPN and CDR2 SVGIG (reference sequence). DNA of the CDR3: TGTGCCTGTAGAACGAGGTTAACCTACAATGAGCAGTTCTTC. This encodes CACRTRLTYNEQFF. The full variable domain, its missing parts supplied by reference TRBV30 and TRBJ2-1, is SQTIHQWPATLVQPVGSPLSLECTVEGTSNPNLYWYRQAAGRGLQLLFYSVGIGQISSEVPQNLSASRPQDRQFILSSKKLLLSDSGFYLCACRTRLTYNEQFFGPGTRLTVL.

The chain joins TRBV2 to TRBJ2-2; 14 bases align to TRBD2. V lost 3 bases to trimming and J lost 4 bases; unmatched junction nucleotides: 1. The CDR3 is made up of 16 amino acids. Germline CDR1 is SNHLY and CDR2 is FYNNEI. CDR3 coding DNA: TGTGCCAGCAGTGAGACTAGCGGGGGGGTCACCGGGGAGCTGTTTTTT. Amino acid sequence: CASSETSGGVTGELFF. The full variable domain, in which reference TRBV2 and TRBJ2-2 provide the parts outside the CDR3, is EPEVTQTPSHQVTQMGQEVILRCVPISNHLYFYWYRQILGQKVEFLVSFYNNEISEKSEIFDDQFSVERPDGSNFTLKIRSTKLEDSAMYFCASSETSGGVTGELFFGEGSRLTVL.

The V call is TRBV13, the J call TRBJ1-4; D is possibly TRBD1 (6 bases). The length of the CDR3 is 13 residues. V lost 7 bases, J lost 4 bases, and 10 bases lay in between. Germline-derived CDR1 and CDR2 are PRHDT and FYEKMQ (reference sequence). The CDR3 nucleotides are TGTGCCAGCACCCTCAGGGGTAATGAAAAACTGTTTTTT. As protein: CASTLRGNEKLFF. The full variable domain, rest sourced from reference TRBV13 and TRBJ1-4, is AAGVIQSPRHLIKEKRETATLKCYPIPRHDTVYWYQQGPGQDPQFLISFYEKMQSDKGSIPDRFSAQQFSDYHSELNMSSLELGDSALYFCASTLRGNEKLFFGSGTQLSVL.

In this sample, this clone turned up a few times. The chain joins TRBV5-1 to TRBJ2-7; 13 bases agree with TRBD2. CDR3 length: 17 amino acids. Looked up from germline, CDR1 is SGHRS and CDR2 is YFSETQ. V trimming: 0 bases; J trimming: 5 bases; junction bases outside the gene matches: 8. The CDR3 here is CASSLASLAGGPNEQYF. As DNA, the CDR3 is TGCGCCAGCAGCTTGGCCTCACTAGCGGGGGGGCCCAACGAGCAGTACTTC.

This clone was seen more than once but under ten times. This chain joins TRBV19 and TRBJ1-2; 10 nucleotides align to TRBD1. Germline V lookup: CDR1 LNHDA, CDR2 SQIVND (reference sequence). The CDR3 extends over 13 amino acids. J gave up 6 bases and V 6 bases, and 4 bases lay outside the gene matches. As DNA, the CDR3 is TGTGCCAGTAGCAGGGGACAGGGGAATGGCTACACCTTC. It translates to CASSRGQGNGYTF.

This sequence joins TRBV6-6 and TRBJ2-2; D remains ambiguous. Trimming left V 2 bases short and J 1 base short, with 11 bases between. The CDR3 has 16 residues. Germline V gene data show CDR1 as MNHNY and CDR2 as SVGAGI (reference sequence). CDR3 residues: CASSYGGRMNTGELFF. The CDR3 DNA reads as TGTGCCAGCAGTTACGGCGGCAGAATGAACACCGGGGAGCTGTTTTTT.

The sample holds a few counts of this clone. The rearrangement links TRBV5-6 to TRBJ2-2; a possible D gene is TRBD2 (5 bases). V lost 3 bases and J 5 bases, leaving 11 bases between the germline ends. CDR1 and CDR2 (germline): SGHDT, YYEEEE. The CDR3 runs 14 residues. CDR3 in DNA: TGTGCCAGCAGCTCCAGCGGAGAGACCGGGGAGCTGTTTTTT. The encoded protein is CASSSSGETGELFF. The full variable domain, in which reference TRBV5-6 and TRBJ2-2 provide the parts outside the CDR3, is DAGVTQSPTHLIKTRGQQVTLRCSPKSGHDTVSWYQQALGQGPQFIFQYYEEEERQRGNFPDRFSGHQFPNYSSELNVNALLLGDSALYLCASSSSGETGELFFGEGSRLTVL.

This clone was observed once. CDR3 bases: TGTGCCAGCAGTGTTTTGGCAGGGAGGGGAAGCAATCAGCCCCAGCATTTT. Translation: CASSVLAGRGSNQPQHF. The J gene is TRBJ1-5, the V gene TRBV6-1; D possibly corresponds to TRBD1 (5 bases). V shed 4 bases and J shed 1 base, with 17 bases lying between them. The CDR3 is 17 residues long. Looked up from germline, CDR1 is MNHNS and CDR2 is SASEGT.

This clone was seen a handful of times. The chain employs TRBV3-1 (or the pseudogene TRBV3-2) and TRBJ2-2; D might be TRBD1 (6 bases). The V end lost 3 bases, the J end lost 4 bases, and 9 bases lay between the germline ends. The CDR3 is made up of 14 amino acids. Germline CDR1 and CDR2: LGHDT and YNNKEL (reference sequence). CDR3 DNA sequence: TGTGCCAGCAGCCAGAGGACAGTCACCGGGGAGCTGTTTTTT. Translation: CASSQRTVTGELFF.

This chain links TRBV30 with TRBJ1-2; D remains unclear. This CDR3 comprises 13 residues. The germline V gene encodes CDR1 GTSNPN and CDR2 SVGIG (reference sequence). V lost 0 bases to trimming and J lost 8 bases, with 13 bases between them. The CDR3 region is CAWSVARITGYTF. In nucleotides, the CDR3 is TGTGCCTGGAGTGTAGCCAGGATTACAGGCTACACCTTC.

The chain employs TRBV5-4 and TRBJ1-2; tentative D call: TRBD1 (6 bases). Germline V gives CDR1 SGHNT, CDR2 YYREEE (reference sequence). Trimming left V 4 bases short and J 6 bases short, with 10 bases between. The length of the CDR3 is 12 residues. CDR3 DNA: TGTGCCAGCAGCCTGGCAGGGGATGGCTACACCTTC. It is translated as CASSLAGDGYTF.

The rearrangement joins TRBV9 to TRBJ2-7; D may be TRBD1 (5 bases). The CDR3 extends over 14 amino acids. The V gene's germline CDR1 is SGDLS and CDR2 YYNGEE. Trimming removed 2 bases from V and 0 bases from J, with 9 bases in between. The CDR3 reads CASSVTVSSYEQYF. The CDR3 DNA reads TGTGCCAGCAGCGTGACAGTGAGCTCCTACGAGCAGTACTTC.

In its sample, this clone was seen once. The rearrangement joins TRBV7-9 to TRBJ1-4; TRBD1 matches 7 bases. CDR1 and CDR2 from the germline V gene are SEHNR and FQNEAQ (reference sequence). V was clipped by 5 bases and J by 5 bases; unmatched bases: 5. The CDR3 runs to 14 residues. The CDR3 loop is CASSIGTANEKLFF. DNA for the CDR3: TGTGCCAGCAGCATCGGGACAGCGAATGAAAAACTGTTTTTT.